The present T cell receptor beta chain was sequenced within a study of T cells in women clearing cervical HPV infection. Study background: For cases, blood was sampled a median about 140 days after lesion detection, interquartile range about 80 to 220 days. Notes on the study in general: Unknown T-cell numbers per sample may underlie the richness differences. TRBV6-7 relative abundance averaged approximately 0.1% in cases and more than 0.15% in controls.

Measured with immunoSEQ multiplex PCR; TCRdb has only the in-frame clones, and not every one. The ten top clones account for about 17%, within a sample of some 30,000 clones. In the case of this clone: Its antigen is unknown. The CDR3 end falls 3 residues outside the read, so it is completed with the germline J gene. Other DNA sequences in this sample translate to the same CDR3.

V lost 2 bases to trimming and J lost 4 bases, with 17 bases between them. The CDR3 extends over 16 amino acids. Germline assignment: CDR1 KGHSH and CDR2 LQKENI. The chain is built from TRBV18 and TRBJ1-2; D unresolved. This TCR came from a woman between 18 and 69 years old with a cervical HPV16 infection that either progressed to CIN3+ or cleared (not recorded which). What was sequenced was blood buffy coat. The CDR3 loop reads CASSPIVGGSGYGYTF. The DNA read from the CDR3 is TGTGCCAGCTCACCAATAGTCGGAGGATCAGGCTATGGC. The whole variable domain, remainder taken from reference TRBV18 and TRBJ1-2, is NAGVMQNPRHLVRRRGQEARLRCSPMKGHSHVYWYRQLPEEGLKFMVYLQKENIIDESGMPKERFSAEFPKEGPSILRIQQVVRGDSAAYFCASSPIVGGSGYGYTFGSGTRLTVV.